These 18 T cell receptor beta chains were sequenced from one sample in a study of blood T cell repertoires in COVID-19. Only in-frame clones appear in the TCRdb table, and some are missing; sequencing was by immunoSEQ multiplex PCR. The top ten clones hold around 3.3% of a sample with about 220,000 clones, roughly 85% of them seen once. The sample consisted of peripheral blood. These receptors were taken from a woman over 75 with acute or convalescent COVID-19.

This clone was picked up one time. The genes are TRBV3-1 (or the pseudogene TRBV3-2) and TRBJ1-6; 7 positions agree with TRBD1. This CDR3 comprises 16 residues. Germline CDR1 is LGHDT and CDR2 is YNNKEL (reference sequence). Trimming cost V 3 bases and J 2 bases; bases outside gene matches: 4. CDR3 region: CASSHRQGTYNSPLHF. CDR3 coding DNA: TGTGCCAGCAGCCATAGACAGGGAACCTATAATTCACCCCTCCACTTT.

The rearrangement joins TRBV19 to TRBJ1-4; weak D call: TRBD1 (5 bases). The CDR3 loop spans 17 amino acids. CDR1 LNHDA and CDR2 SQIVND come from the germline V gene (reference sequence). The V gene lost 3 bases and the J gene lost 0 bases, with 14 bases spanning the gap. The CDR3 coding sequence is TGTGCCAGTAGTATTGGGGCTGGGAAGGCAACTAATGAAAAACTGTTTTTT. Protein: CASSIGAGKATNEKLFF.

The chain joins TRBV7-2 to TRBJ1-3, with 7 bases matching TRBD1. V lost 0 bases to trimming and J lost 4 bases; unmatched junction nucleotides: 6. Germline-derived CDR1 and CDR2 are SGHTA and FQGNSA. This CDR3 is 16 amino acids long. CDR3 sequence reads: CASSLATGVKGNTIYF. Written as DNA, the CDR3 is TGTGCCAGCAGCTTAGCCACAGGGGTAAAAGGAAACACCATATATTTT.

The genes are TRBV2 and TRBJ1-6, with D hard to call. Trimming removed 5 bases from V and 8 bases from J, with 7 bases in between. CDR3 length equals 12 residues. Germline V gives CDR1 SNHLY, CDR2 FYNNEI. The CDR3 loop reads CASSTQYSPLHF. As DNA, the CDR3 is TGTGCCAGCAGTACACAGTATTCACCCCTCCACTTT. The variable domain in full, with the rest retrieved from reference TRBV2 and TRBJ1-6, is EPEVTQTPSHQVTQMGQEVILRCVPISNHLYFYWYRQILGQKVEFLVSFYNNEISEKSEIFDDQFSVERPDGSNFTLKIRSTKLEDSAMYFCASSTQYSPLHFGNGTRLTVT.

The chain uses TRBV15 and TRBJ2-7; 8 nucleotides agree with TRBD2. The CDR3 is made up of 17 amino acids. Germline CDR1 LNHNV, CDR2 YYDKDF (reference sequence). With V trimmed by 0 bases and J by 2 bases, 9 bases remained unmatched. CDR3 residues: CATSRDLGSGATYEQYF. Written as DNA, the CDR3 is TGTGCCACCAGCAGAGATTTGGGTAGCGGGGCGACCTACGAGCAGTACTTC.

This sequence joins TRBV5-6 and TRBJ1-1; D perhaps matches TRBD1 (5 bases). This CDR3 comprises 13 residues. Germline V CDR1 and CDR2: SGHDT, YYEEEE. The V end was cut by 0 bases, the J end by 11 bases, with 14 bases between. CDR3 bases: TGTGCCAGCAGCTTGGATACAGGTCAAGACGCTTTCTTT. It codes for CASSLDTGQDAFF.

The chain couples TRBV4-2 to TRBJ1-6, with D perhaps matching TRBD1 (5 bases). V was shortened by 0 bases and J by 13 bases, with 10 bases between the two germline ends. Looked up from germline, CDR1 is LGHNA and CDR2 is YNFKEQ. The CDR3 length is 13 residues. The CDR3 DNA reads TGTGCCAGCAGCCAAGACCTCCGACAGCCCCTCCACTTT. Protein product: CASSQDLRQPLHF.

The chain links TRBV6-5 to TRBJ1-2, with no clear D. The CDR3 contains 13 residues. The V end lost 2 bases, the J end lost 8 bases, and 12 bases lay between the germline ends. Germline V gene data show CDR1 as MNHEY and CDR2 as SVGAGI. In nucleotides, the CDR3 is TGTGCCAGCAGTTACGCTCGGGGTGGGGGCTACACCTTC. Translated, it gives CASSYARGGGYTF.

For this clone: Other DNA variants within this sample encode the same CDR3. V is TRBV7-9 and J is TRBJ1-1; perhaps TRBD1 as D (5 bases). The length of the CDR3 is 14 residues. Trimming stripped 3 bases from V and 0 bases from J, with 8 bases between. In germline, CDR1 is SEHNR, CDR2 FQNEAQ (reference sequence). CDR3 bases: TGTGCCAGCAGCTTGGGGCAGCTGAACACTGAAGCTTTCTTT. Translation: CASSLGQLNTEAFF. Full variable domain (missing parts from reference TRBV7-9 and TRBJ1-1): DTGVSQNPRHKITKRGQNVTFRCDPISEHNRLYWYRQTLGQGPEFLTYFQNEAQLEKSRLLSDRFSAERPKGSFSTLEIQRTEQGDSAMYLCASSLGQLNTEAFFGQGTRLTVV.

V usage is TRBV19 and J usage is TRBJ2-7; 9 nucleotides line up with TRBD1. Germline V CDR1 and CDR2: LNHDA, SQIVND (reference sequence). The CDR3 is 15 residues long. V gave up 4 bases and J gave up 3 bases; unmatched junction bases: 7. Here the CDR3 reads CASSTPGTGLYEQYF. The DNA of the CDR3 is TGTGCCAGTAGTACCCCCGGGACAGGGCTCTACGAGCAGTACTTC. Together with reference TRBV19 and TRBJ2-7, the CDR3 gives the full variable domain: DGGITQSPKYLFRKEGQNVTLSCEQNLNHDAMYWYRQDPGQGLRLIYYSQIVNDFQKGDIAEGYSVSREKKESFPLTVTSAQKNPTAFYLCASSTPGTGLYEQYFGPGTRLTVT.

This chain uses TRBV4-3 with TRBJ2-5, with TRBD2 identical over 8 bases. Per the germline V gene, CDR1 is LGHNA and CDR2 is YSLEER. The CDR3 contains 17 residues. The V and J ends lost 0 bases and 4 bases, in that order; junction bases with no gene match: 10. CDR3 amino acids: CASSQDPGGGGRETQYF. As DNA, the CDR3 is TGCGCCAGCAGCCAAGATCCGGGGGGGGGCGGTCGAGAGACCCAGTACTTC.

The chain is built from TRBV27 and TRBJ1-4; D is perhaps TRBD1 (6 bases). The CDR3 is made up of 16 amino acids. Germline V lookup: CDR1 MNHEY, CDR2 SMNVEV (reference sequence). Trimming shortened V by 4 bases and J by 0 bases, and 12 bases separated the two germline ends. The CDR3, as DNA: TGTGCCAGCAGTTCAGGGGCCGCCACAACTAATGAAAAACTGTTTTTT. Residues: CASSSGAATTNEKLFF.

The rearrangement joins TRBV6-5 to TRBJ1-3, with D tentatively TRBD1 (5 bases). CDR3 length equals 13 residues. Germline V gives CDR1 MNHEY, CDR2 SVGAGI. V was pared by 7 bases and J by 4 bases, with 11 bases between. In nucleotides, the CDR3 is TGTGCCAGCATCGACGGGGGGGGAAACACCATATATTTT. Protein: CASIDGGGNTIYF.

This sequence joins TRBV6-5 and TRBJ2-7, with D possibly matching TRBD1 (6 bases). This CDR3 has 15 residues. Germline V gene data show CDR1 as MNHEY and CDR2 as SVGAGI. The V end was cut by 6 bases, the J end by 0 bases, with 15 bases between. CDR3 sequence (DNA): TGTGCCAGCAGCCTTAACCGGGACAACTCCTACGAGCAGTACTTC. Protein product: CASSLNRDNSYEQYF.

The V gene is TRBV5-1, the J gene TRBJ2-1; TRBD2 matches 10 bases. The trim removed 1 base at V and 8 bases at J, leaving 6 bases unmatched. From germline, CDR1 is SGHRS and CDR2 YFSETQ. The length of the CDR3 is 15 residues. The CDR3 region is CASSLTSGEIDEQFF. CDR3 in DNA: TGCGCCAGCAGCTTGACTAGCGGGGAAATCGATGAGCAGTTCTTC.

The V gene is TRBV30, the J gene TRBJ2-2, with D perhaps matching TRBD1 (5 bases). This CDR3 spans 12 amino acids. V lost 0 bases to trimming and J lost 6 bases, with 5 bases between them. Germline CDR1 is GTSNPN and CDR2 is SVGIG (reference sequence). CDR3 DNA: TGTGCCTGGAGTGTGGGGCCCGGGGAGCTGTTTTTT. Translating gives CAWSVGPGELFF.

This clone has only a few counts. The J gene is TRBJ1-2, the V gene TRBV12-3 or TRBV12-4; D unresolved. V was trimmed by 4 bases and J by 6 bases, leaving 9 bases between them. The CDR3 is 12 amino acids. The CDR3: CASSYGRNGYTF. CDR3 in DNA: TGTGCCAGCAGTTACGGGAGGAATGGCTACACCTTC.

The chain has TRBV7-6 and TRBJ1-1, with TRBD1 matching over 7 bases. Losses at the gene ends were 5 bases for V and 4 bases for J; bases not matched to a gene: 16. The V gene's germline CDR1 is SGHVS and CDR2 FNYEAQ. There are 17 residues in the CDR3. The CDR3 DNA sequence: TGTGCCAGCAGCCCGGAACTAGGGGGCACAGGGGTCACTGAAGCTTTCTTT. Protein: CASSPELGGTGVTEAFF.